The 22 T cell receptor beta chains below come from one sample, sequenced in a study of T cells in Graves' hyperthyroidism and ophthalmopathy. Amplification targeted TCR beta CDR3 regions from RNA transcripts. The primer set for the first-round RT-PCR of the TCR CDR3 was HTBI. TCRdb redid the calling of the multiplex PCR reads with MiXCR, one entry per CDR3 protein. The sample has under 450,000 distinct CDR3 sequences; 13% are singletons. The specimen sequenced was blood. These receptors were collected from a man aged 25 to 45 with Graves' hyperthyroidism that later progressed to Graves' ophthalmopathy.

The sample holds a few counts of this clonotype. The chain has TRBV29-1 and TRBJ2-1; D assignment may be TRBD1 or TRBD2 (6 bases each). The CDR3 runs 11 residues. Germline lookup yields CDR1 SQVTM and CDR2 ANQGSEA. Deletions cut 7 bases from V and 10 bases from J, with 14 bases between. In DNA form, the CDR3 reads TGCAGCGCCCTGGGGGGCAGCGAGCAGTTCTTC. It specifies CSALGGSEQFF.

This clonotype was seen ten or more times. CDR3 residues: CASSPGTPVGYEQYF. The DNA for the CDR3 is TGCGCCAGCAGCCCCGGGACCCCAGTCGGCTACGAGCAGTACTTC. V gene TRBV5-1 combines with J gene TRBJ2-7; tentatively, D is TRBD1 or TRBD2 (5 bases each). From germline, CDR1 is SGHRS and CDR2 YFSETQ. CDR3 length: 15 residues. V lost 4 bases, J lost 3 bases, and 17 bases lay in between.

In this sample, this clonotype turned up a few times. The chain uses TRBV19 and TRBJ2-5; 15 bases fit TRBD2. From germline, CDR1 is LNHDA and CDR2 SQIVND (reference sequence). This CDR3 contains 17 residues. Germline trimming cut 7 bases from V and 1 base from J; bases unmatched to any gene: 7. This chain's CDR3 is CASTRTSGGDIQETQYF. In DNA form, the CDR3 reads TGTGCCAGTACCCGGACTAGCGGGGGGGACATCCAAGAGACCCAGTACTTC.

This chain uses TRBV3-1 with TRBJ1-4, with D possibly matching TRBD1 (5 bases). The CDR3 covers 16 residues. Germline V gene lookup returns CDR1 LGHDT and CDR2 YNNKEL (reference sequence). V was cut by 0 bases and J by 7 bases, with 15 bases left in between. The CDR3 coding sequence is TGTGCCAGCAGCCAAGAAAAGGGTGGGGGTATTGAAAAACTGTTTTTT. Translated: CASSQEKGGGIEKLFF.

The CDR3 DNA follows: TGCGCCAGCAGCTTGGGGGACAGGGGCCTGGTCAATGAGCAGTTCTTC. Residues: CASSLGDRGLVNEQFF. The rearrangement joins TRBV5-1 to TRBJ2-1; 10 bases are shared with TRBD1. V lost 0 bases, J lost 6 bases, and 6 bases stayed unmatched. Germline V gene lookup returns CDR1 SGHRS and CDR2 YFSETQ. The CDR3 runs 16 residues.

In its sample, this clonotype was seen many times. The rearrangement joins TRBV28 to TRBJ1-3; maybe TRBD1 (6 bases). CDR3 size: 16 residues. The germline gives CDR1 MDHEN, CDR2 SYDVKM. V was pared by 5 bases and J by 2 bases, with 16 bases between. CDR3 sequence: CASSMDQGRPGNTIYF. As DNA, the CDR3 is TGTGCCAGCAGTATGGATCAGGGGAGGCCTGGAAACACCATATATTTT.

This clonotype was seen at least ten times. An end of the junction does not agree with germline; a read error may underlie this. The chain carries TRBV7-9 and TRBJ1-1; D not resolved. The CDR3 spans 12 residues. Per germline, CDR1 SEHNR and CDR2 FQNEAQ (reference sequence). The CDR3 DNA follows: TGTGCCAGCAGCCAGTTGAAAACTGAAGCTTTCTTT. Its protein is CASSQLKTEAFF.

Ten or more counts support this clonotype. CDR3 loop: CASSEDHGQEDYGYTF. CDR3 sequence (DNA): TGTGCCAGCAGTGAAGACCACGGACAGGAGGACTATGGCTACACCTTC. The V call is TRBV6-1, the J call TRBJ1-2; 7 nucleotides match TRBD1. From germline, CDR1 is MNHNS and CDR2 SASEGT. The V segment lost 1 base and the J segment 3 bases; nucleotides outside the gene matches: 8. CDR3 length: 16 amino acids.

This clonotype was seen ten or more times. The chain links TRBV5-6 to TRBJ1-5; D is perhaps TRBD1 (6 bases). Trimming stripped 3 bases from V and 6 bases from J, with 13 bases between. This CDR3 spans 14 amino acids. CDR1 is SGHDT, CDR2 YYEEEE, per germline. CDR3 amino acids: CASSSGVVGQPQHF. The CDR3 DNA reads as TGTGCCAGCAGCTCAGGGGTGGTCGGTCAGCCCCAGCATTTT.

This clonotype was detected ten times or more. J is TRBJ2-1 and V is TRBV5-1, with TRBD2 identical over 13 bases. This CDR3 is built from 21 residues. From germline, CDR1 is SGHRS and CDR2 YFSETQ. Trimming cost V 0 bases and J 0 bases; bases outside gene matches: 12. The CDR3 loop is CASSLAGRGLAGPSSYNEQFF. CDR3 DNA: TGCGCCAGCAGCTTGGCCGGGAGGGGACTAGCGGGGCCCAGCTCCTACAATGAGCAGTTCTTC.

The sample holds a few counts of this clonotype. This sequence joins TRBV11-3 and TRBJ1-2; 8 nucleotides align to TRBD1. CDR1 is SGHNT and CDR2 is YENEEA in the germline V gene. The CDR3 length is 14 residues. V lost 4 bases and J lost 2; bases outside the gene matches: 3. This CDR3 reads CASSSRDRNYGYTF. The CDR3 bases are TGTGCCAGCAGCTCCCGGGACAGGAACTATGGCTACACCTTC.

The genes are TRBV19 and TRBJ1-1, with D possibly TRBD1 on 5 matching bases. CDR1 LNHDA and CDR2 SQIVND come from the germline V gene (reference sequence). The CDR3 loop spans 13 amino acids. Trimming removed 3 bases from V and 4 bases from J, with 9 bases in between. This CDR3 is CASSMQRGTEAFF. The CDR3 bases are TGTGCCAGTAGTATGCAAAGGGGCACTGAAGCTTTCTTT.

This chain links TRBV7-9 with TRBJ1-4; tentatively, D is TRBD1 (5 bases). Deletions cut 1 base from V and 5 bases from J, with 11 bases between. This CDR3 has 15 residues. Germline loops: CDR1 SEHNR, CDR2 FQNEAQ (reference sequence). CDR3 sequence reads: CASSLVAGQNEKLFF. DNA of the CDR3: TGTGCCAGCAGCTTAGTTGCAGGACAAAATGAAAAACTGTTTTTT.

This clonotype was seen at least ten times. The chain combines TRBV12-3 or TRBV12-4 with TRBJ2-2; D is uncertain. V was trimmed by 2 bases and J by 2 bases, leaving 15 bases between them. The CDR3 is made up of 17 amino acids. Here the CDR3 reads CASSLSSAVPNTGELFF. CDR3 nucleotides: TGTGCCAGCAGTTTAAGTTCTGCCGTACCCAACACCGGGGAGCTGTTTTTT.

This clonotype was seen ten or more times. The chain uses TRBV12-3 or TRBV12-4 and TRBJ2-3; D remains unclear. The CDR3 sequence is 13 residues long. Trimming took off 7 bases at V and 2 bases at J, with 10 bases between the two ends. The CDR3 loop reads CASNRGITDTQYF. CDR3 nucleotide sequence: TGTGCCAGCAACCGAGGTATCACAGATACGCAGTATTTT.

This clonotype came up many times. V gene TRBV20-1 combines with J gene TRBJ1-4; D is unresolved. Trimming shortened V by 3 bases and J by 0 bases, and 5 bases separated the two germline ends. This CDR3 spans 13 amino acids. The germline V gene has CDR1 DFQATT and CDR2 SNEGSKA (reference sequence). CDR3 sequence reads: CSASKSTNEKLFF. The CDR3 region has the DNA TGCAGTGCTAGTAAATCAACTAATGAAAAACTGTTTTTT.

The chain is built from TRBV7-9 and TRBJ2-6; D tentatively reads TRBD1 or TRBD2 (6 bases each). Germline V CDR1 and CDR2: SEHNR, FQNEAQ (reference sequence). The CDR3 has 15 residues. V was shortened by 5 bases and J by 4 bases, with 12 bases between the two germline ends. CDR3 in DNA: TGTGCCAGCAGCCGGGGGCCGGGGGGGGCCAACGTCCTGACTTTC. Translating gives CASSRGPGGANVLTF.

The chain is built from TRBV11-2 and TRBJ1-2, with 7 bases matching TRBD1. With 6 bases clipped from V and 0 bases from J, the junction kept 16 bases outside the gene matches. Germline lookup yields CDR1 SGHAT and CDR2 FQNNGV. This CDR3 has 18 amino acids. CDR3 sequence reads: CASRKSTFRDRANYGYTF. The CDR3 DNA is TGTGCCAGCAGGAAGTCTACATTCCGGGACAGAGCTAACTATGGCTACACCTTC.

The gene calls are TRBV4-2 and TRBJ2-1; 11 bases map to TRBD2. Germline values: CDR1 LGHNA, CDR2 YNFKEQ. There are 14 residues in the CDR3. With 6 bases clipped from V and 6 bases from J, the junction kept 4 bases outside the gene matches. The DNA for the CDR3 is TGTGCCAGCAGAATTAGCGGGGGGGCCAATGAGCAGTTCTTC. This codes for CASRISGGANEQFF.

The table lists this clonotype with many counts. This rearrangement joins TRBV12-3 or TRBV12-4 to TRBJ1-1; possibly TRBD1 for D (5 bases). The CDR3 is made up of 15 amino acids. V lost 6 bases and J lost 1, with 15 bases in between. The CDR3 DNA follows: TGTGCCAGCAGGGATCCCAGGGCGCCGAACACTGAAGCTTTCTTT. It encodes CASRDPRAPNTEAFF.

The CDR3 region is CASRGNYNSPLHF. In nucleotides, the CDR3 is TGTGCCAGCAGAGGCAACTATAATTCACCCCTCCACTTT. The rearrangement joins TRBV14 to TRBJ1-6; unclear D gene. CDR1 is SGHDN, CDR2 FVKESK, per germline. The CDR3 loop spans 13 amino acids. Trimming removed 6 bases at V and 3 bases at J, with 6 bases between.

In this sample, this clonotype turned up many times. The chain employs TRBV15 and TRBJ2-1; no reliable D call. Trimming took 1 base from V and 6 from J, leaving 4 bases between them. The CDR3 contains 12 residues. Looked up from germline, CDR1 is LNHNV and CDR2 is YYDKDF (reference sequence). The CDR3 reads CATSRAINEQFF. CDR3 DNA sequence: TGTGCCACCAGCAGAGCTATCAATGAGCAGTTCTTC.